This TCR beta chain was identified in a study of blood T cell repertoires in COVID-19. Overall study: Specimens from acute and convalescent COVID-19 originated in the United States, Italy and Spain. T cells, B-cell-depleted T cells, or PBMCs supplied cDNA or gDNA.

Original data processing: The authors estimated nucleated cell counts from reference gene primer amplification. Sequencing was performed with immunoSEQ multiplex PCR; in TCRdb, only in-frame clones are kept and a portion is missing. D and trimming were read from the DNA, whereas the V and J calls and clone size are those reported in that table. Here the sample spans 60,000 or so clones, around 90% being singletons. V shed 4 bases, J shed 4 bases, and the junction held 13 bases outside the gene matches. This CDR3 region has 18 residues. Germline CDR1 and CDR2: SGHTA and FQGNSA. The chain joins TRBV7-2 to TRBJ2-3, with 11 bases matching TRBD2. Sequencing was done on a sample of peripheral blood. This TCR came from a human donor in a cohort sampled during active COVID-19. CDR3 DNA sequence: TGTGCCAGCAGCTCCGCCATAATACTAGCGGGAGTAGCAGATACGCAGTATTTT. It codes for CASSSAIILAGVADTQYF.